This TCR beta chain was sequenced for a study of blood T cell repertoires in COVID-19. Study-level information: The study drew acute and convalescent COVID-19 samples from the United States, Italy and Spain. T cells, B-cell-depleted T cells, or PBMCs provided the cDNA or gDNA that served as material.

Clones were sequenced by immunoSEQ multiplex PCR, and TCRdb holds only the in-frame ones, with some missing. This sample carries roughly 230,000 clones, nearly 95% of them seen once, and the ten largest clones take more than 0.8%. Sequenced: peripheral blood. The origin of this receptor is a man aged 25 to 40 with COVID-19, enrolled during active disease.

CDR3 in DNA: TGCGCCAGCAGCTTGGGGTCAGGGTTCCCCATCTATGGCTACACCTTC. Its translation: CASSLGSGFPIYGYTF. This sequence joins TRBV5-1 and TRBJ1-2; D is possibly TRBD1 (5 bases). Germline CDR1 is SGHRS and CDR2 is YFSETQ. This CDR3 contains 16 residues. V lost 0 bases and J 4 bases, leaving 16 bases between the germline ends.